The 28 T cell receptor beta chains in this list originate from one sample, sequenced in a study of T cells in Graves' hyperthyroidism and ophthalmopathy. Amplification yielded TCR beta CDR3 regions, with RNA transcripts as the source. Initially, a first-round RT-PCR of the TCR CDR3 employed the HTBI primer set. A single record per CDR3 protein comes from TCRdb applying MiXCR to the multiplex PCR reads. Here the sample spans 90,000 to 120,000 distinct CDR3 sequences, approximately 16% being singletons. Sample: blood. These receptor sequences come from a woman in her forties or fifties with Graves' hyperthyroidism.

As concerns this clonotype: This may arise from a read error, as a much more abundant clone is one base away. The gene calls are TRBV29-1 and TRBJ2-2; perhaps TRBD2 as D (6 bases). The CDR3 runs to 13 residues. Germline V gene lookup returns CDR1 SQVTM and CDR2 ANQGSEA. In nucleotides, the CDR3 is TGCAGCGTTGTTCTGGGAGGCACCGGGGAGCCGTTTTTT. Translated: CSVVLGGTGEPFF.

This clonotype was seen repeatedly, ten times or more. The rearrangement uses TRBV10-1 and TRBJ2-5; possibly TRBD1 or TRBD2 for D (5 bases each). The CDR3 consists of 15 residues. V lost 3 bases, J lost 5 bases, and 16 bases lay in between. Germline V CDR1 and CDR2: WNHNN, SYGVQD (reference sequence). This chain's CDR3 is CASSDGAGAKETQYF. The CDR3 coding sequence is TGCGCCAGCAGTGACGGGGCAGGTGCTAAGGAGACCCAGTACTTC.

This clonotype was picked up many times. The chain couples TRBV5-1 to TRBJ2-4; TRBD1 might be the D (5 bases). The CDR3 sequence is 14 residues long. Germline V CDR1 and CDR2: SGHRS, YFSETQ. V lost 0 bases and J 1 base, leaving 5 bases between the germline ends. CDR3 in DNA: TGCGCCAGCAGCTTGGAGGGGGCCAAAAACATTCAGTACTTC. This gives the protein CASSLEGAKNIQYF.

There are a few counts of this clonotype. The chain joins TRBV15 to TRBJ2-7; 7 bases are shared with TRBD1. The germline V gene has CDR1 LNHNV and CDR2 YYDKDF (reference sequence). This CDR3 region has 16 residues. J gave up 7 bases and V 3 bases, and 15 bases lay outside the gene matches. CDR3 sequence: CATSSPWDSPLQEQYF. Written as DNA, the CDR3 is TGTGCCACCAGCAGTCCCTGGGACAGTCCCCTCCAGGAGCAGTACTTC.

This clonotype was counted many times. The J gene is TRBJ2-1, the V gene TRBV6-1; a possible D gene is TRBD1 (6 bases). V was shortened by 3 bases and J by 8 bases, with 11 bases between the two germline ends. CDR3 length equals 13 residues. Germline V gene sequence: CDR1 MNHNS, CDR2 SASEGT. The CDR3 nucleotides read TGTGCCAGCAGTGAGGCAGGGGATGATGAGCAGTTCTTC. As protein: CASSEAGDDEQFF.

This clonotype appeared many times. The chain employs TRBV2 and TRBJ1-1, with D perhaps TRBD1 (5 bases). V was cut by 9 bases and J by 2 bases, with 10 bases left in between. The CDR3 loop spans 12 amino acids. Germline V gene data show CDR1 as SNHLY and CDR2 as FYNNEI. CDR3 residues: CARGTGNTEAFF. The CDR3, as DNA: TGTGCCAGAGGGACTGGAAACACTGAAGCTTTCTTT. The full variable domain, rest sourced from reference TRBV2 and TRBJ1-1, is EPEVTQTPSHQVTQMGQEVILRCVPISNHLYFYWYRQILGQKVEFLVSFYNNEISEKSEIFDDQFSVERPDGSNFTLKIRSTKLEDSAMYFCARGTGNTEAFFGQGTRLTVV.

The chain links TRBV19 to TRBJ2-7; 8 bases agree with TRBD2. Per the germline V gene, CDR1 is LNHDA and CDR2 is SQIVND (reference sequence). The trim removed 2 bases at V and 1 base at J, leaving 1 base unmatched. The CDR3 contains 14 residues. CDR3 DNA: TGTGCCAGTAGTATAAGCGGGAGTTCCTACGAGCAGTACTTC. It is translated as CASSISGSSYEQYF.

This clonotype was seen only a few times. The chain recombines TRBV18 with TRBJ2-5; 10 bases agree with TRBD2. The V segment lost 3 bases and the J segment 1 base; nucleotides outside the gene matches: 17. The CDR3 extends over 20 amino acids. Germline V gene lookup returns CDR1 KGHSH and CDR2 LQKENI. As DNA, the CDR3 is TGTGCCAGCTCACCGTCGGGAGAGCTAGCGGGAGTCCCATTCCAAGAGACCCAGTACTTC. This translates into CASSPSGELAGVPFQETQYF.

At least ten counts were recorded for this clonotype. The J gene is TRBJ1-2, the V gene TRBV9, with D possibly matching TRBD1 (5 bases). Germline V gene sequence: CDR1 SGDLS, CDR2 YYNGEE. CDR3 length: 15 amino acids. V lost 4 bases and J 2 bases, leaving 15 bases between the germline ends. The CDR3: CASSLDDWGNYGYTF. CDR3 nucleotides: TGTGCCAGCAGCCTGGATGATTGGGGGAACTATGGCTACACCTTC.

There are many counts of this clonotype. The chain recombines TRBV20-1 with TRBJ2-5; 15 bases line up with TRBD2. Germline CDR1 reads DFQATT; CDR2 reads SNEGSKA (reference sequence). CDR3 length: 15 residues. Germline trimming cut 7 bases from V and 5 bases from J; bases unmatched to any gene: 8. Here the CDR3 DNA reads TGCAGTGTTGGACTAGCGGGAGGGCGAAGGGAGACCCAGTACTTC. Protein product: CSVGLAGGRRETQYF.

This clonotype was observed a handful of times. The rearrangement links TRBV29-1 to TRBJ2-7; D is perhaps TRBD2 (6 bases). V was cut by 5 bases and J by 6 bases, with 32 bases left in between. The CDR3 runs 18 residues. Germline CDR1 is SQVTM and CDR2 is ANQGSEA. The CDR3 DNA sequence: TGCAGCGTTCTACTCTCGGGGGATCAATGGAATCCTACGAGCGAGCAGTACTTC. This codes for CSVLLSGDQWNPTSEQYF.

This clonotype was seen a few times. As DNA, the CDR3 is TGCAGTGCTTCTACCGGGACAAAAGTCTCCTACAATGAGCAGTTCTTC. It specifies CSASTGTKVSYNEQFF. The gene calls are TRBV20-1 and TRBJ2-1; D perhaps matches TRBD1 (6 bases). Germline V gene sequence: CDR1 DFQATT, CDR2 SNEGSKA (reference sequence). V was pared by 5 bases and J by 0 bases, with 17 bases between. The CDR3 length is 16 residues.

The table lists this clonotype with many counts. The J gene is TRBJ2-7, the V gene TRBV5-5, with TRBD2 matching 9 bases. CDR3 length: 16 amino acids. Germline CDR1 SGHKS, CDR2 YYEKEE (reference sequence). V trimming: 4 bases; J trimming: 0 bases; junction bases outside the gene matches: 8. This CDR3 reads CASSPEGSGSSYEQYV. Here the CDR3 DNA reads TGTGCCAGCAGCCCCGAGGGTAGCGGGAGCTCCTACGAGCAGTACGTC.

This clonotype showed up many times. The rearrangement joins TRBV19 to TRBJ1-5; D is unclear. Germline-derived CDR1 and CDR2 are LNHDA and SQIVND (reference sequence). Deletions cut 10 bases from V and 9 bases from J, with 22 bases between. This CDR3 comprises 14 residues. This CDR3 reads CATRTTRGAWPQHF. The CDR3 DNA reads TGTGCCACCCGCACCACCCGGGGAGCATGGCCCCAGCATTTT. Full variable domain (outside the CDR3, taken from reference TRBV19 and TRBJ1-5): DGGITQSPKYLFRKEGQNVTLSCEQNLNHDAMYWYRQDPGQGLRLIYYSQIVNDFQKGDIAEGYSVSREKKESFPLTVTSAQKNPTAFYLCATRTTRGAWPQHFGDGTRLSIL.

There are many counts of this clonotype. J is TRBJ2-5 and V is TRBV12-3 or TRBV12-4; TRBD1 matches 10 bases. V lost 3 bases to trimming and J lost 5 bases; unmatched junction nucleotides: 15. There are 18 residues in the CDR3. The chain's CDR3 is CASSFLGQGGYNTETQYF. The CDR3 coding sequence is TGTGCCAGCAGTTTTTTAGGACAGGGGGGATATAATACGGAGACCCAGTACTTC.

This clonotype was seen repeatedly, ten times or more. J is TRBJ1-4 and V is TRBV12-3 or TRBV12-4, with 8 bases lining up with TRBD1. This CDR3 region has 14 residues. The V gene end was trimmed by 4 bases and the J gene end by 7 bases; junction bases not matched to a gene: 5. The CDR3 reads CASSSTGEGEKLFF. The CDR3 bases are TGTGCCAGCAGTTCGACAGGGGAGGGTGAAAAACTGTTTTTT.

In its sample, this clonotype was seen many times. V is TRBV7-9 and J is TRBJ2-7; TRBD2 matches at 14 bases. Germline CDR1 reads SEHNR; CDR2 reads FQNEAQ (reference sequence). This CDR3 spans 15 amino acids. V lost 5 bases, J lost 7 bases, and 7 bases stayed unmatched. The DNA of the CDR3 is TGTGCCAGCAGCCAAGGACTAGCGGGAGGATTGGAGCAGTACTTC. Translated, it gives CASSQGLAGGLEQYF.

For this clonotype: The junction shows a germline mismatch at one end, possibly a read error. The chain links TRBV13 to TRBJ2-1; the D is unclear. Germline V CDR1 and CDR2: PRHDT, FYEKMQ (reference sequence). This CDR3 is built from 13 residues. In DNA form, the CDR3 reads TGTGCCAGCAGTTTAGTACGGCGCAATGAGCAGTTCTTC. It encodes CASSLVRRNEQFF. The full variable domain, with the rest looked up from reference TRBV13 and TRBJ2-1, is AAGVIQSPRHLIKEKRETATLKCYPIPRHDTVYWYQQGPGQDPQFLISFYEKMQSDKGSIPDRFSAQQFSDYHSELNMSSLELGDSALYFCASSLVRRNEQFFGPGTRLTVL.

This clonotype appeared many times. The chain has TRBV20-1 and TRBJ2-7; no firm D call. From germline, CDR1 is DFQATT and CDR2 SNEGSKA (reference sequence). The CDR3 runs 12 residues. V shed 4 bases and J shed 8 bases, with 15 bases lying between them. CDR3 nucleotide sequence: TGCAGTGCTACGACCCAAACTCTGAAGCAGTACGTC. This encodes CSATTQTLKQYV.

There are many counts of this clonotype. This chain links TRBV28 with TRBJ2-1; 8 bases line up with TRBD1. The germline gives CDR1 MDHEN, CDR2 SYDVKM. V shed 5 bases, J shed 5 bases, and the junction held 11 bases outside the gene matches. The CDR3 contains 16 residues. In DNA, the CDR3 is TGTGCCAGCAGTACTTACGGGACAGGATCGGACAATGAGCAGTTCTTC. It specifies CASSTYGTGSDNEQFF.

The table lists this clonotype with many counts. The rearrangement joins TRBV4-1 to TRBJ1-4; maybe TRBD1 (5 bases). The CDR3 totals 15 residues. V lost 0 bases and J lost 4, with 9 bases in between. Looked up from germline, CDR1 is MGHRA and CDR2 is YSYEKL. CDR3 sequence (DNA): TGCGCCAGCAGCCAAGACCAGGGTTTTAATGAAAAACTGTTTTTT. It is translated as CASSQDQGFNEKLFF.

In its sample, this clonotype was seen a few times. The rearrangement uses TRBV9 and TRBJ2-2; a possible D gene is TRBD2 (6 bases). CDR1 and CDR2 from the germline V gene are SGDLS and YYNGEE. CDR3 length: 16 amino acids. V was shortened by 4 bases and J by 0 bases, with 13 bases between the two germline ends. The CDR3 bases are TGTGCCAGCAGCCCACGACTAGTTGCGAACACCGGGGAGCTGTTTTTT. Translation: CASSPRLVANTGELFF.

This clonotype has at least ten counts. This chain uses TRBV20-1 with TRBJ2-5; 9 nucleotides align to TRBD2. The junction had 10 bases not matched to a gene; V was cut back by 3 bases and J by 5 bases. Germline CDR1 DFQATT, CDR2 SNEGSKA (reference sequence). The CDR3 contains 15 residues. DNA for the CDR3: TGCAGTGCTAGGCGAGGTAGCGGGAGTGGGGAGACCCAGTACTTC. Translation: CSARRGSGSGETQYF.

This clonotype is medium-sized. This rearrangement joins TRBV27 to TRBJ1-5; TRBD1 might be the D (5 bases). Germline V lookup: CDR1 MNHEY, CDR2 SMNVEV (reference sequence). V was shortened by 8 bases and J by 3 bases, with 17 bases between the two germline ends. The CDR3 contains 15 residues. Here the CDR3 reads CASSPWRGDNQPQHF. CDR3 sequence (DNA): TGTGCCAGCTCCCCCTGGAGAGGGGACAATCAGCCCCAGCATTTT.

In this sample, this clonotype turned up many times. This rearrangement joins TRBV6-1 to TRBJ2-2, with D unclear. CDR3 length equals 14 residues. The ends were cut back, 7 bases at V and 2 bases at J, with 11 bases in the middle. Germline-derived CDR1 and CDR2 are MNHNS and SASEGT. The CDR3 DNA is TGTGCCAGCACACAGCAGCTCAACACCGGGGAGCTGTTTTTT. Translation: CASTQQLNTGELFF.

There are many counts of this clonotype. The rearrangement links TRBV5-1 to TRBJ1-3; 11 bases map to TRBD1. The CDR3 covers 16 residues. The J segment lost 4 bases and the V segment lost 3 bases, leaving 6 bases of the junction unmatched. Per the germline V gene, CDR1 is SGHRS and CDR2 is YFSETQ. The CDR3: CASSSRTGGSGNTIYF. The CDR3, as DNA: TGCGCCAGCAGCTCAAGGACAGGGGGCTCAGGAAACACCATATATTTT.

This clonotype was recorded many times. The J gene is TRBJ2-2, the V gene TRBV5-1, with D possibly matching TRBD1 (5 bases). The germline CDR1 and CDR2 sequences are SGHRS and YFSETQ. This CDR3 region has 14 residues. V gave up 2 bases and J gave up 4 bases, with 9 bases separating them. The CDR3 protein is CASSLGAGTGELFF. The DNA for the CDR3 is TGCGCCAGCAGCTTAGGGGCCGGCACCGGGGAGCTGTTTTTT.

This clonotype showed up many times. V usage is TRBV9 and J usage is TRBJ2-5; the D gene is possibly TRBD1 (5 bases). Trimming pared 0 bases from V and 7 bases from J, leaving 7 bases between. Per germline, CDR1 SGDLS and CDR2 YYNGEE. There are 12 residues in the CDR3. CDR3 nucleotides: TGTGCCAGCAGCGTAGCTCAGGGGACCCAGTACTTC. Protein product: CASSVAQGTQYF.